Listed below are T cell receptor beta chains from one sample, sequenced in a study of T-cell reconstitution after alpha-beta-depleted transplantation in children. TCRdb passed the PCR reads through MiXCR, listing each CDR3 protein once. The sample has under 850,000 distinct CDR3 sequences; about an eighth are singletons. This specimen was PBMCs, taken before TCRalphabeta/CD19-depleted stem cell transplant. Receptors originate from a girl aged 2-10 years with congenital amegakaryocytic thrombocytopenia, due to receive a stem cell transplant. CDR3s include the opening cysteine and the closing phenylalanine or tryptophan. A D gene is named only where the DNA matches it firmly. A row's size may be missing; if present it is once, few, many or a size class.

clone size	J gene	V gene	D gene	CDR3 DNA	CDR3 protein
few	TRBJ2-1	TRBV18	-	TGTGCCAGCTCACCACAATCCGCCGTTGAGCAGTTCTTC	CASSPQSAVEQFF
-	TRBJ2-7	TRBV29-1	TRBD2	TGCAGCGTTGAAGATGGGGGGGACGAGCAGTACTTC	CSVEDGGDEQYF
many	TRBJ2-3	TRBV20-1	TRBD2	TGCAGTGCTAGGGAAGGACTAGAGCAGTATTTT	CSAREGLEQYF
few	TRBJ1-5	TRBV7-2	TRBD1	TGTGCCAGCAGAAAGGACAGGGTGAGCAATCAGCCCCAGCATTTT	CASRKDRVSNQPQHF
-	TRBJ1-1	TRBV12-3/TRBV12-4	-	TGTGCCAGCAGTTTACAGGGTCGGGGGTCCACTGAAGCTTTCTTT	CASSLQGRGSTEAFF
few	TRBJ2-7	TRBV12-3/TRBV12-4	TRBD2	TGTGCCAGCAGTTTGTGGCTAGCGGGAGTGGGCGAGCAGTACTTC	CASSLWLAGVGEQYF
many	TRBJ2-3	TRBV20-1	-	TGCAGTGCGGTGAGCGGCACAGATACGCAGTATTTT	CSAVSGTDTQYF
many	TRBJ2-1	TRBV7-3	-	TGTGCCAGCAGCTTAGGCCCGACGAGCTCCTACAATGAGCAGTTCTTC	CASSLGPTSSYNEQFF
few	TRBJ2-7	TRBV12-3/TRBV12-4	-	TGTGCCAGCAGCCTATCAGAGAAGTCCTACGAGCAGTACTTC	CASSLSEKSYEQYF
many	TRBJ2-1	TRBV29-1	-	TGCAGCGTTGTACAGGGCCCCAATGAGCAGTTCTTC	CSVVQGPNEQFF
few	TRBJ2-2	TRBV5-1	TRBD2	TGCGCCAGCAGATCGGGACTAGCGGGAGGCCCCCGGAACACCGGGGAGCTGTTTTTT	CASRSGLAGGPRNTGELFF
-	TRBJ1-5	TRBV2	TRBD1	TGTGCCAGTAATGGACAGGGCAATCAGCCCCAGCATTTT	CASNGQGNQPQHF
-	TRBJ1-2	TRBV4-1	TRBD1	TGCGCCAGCAGCCAATATTTGAGGAGACAGGGTGGAGGGGGTGGCTACACCTTC	CASSQYLRRQGGGGGYTF
many	TRBJ2-3	TRBV12-3/TRBV12-4	-	TGTGCCAGCAGTATCAGTACGCAGTATTTT	CASSISTQYF
few	TRBJ2-1	TRBV12-3/TRBV12-4	TRBD2	TGTGCCAGCAGGACACTTGGACTAGCGGACAATGAGCAGTTCTTC	CASRTLGLADNEQFF
many	TRBJ2-1	TRBV4-1	TRBD2	TGCGCCAGCAGCCAATATAGCGGGAGTTTGGGCAATGAGCAGTTCTTC	CASSQYSGSLGNEQFF
many	TRBJ1-2	TRBV20-1	-	TGCAGTGTTCCGCAGGGACTAAACTATGGCTACACCTTC	CSVPQGLNYGYTF
-	TRBJ2-7	TRBV18	-	TGTGCCAGCTCACATGACAGATCCTACGAGCAGTACTTC	CASSHDRSYEQYF
-	TRBJ2-6	TRBV9	TRBD2	TGTGCCAGCACAAGGGAGGGCTCTGGGGCCAACGTCCTGACTTTC	CASTREGSGANVLTF
-	TRBJ2-2	TRBV2	-	TGTGCCAGCCTGCTTTTGGCGAACACCGGGGAGCTGTTTTTT	CASLLLANTGELFF
many	TRBJ2-2	TRBV24-1	-	TGTGCCACCAGTGATTTGGCGGGAACCGGGGAGCTGTTTTTT	CATSDLAGTGELFF
-	TRBJ2-4	TRBV2	-	TGTGCCAGCACCCCGAAATTAGCCAAAAACATTCAGTACTTC	CASTPKLAKNIQYF